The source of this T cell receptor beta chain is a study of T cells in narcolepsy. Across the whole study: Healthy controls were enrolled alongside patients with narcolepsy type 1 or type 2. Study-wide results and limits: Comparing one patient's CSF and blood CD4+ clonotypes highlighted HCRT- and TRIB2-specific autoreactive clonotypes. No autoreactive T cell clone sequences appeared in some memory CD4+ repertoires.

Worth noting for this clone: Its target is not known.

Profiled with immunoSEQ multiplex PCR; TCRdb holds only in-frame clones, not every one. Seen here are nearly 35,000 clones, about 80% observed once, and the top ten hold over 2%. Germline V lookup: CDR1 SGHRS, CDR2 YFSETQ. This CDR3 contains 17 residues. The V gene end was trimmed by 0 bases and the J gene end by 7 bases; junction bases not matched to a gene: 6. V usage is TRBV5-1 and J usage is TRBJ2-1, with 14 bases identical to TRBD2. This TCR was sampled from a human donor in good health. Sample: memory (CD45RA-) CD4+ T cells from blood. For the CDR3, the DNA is TGCGCCAGCAGCTTGGACGGACTAGCGGGGGGTTTTAATGAGCAGTTCTTC. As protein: CASSLDGLAGGFNEQFF.